This TCR beta chain is drawn from a study of T cell responses to AZD1222 COVID-19 vaccine. Background on the study: Recipients boosted at about 4 weeks or about 12 weeks are pooled.

Assay used: immunoSEQ multiplex PCR; TCRdb lists only in-frame clones, some missing. Of roughly 110,000 clones in the sample, roughly 90% were seen once. General observations from the study: Clonal diversity was possibly underestimated, and white British individuals and females predominated among donors. Samples come after the peak T cell response, not at day 14.

Trimming shortened V by 3 bases and J by 5 bases, and 8 bases separated the two germline ends. The CDR3 length is 12 residues. Germline values: CDR1 SGHDT, CDR2 YYEEEE. This clone was recorded only once. Its specificity is not known. J is TRBJ1-1 and V is TRBV5-6; D possibly corresponds to TRBD1 (5 bases). The source material was peripheral blood, sampled on day 0 of AZD1222 vaccination. The TCR originated in an adult in good health. The CDR3, as DNA: TGTGCCAGCAGCTGGGGACGGACTGAAGCTTTCTTT. Translating gives CASSWGRTEAFF.